Listed here are 20 T cell receptor beta chains from one sample, sequenced in a study of identical twins. MiXCR was run by TCRdb on the 5' RACE reads, yielding one entry per CDR3 protein. The table includes some 900,000 distinct CDR3 sequences, 12% detected once. This sample also appeared in a second study, on yellow fever vaccine responses in identical twins.

Sequencing used PBMCs. These TCRs come from a woman aged 18-29 years in good health.

This clonotype occurred a few times. The rearrangement uses TRBV20-1 and TRBJ2-3; TRBD2 aligns across 12 bases. The CDR3 extends over 15 amino acids. The germline CDR1 and CDR2 sequences are DFQATT and SNEGSKA (reference sequence). Losses at the gene ends were 6 bases for V and 2 bases for J; bases not matched to a gene: 6. The CDR3 here is CSARLAGDSTDTQYF. CDR3 DNA sequence: TGCAGTGCGAGACTAGCGGGAGACTCCACAGATACGCAGTATTTT.

The rearrangement uses TRBV28 and TRBJ2-6; 8 bases map to TRBD1. The V and J ends lost 3 bases and 1 base, in that order; junction bases with no gene match: 2. The germline V gene has CDR1 MDHEN and CDR2 SYDVKM. CDR3 length: 16 amino acids. DNA for the CDR3: TGTGCCAGCAGTTTCAGACAGGGGTCTGGGGCCAACGTCCTGACTTTC. Amino acid sequence: CASSFRQGSGANVLTF.

The chain carries TRBV20-1 and TRBJ2-1; D unresolved. CDR1 is DFQATT, CDR2 SNEGSKA, per germline (reference sequence). This CDR3 has 13 residues. V lost 6 bases and J lost 3, with 12 bases in between. This chain's CDR3 is CSATPSGYNEQFF. The CDR3 coding sequence is TGCAGTGCAACCCCGTCGGGCTACAATGAGCAGTTCTTC.

Ten or more counts support this clonotype. This rearrangement joins TRBV7-9 to TRBJ2-3; D is possibly TRBD1 (6 bases). With 5 bases removed from V and 0 bases from J, the gap between germline ends came to 12 bases. The CDR3 consists of 15 residues. Germline V gene data show CDR1 as SEHNR and CDR2 as FQNEAQ (reference sequence). CDR3 sequence (DNA): TGTGCCAGCAGCACACGGGACATAAGCACAGATACGCAGTATTTT. This encodes CASSTRDISTDTQYF.

The chain has TRBV29-1 and TRBJ2-3; D not resolved. V lost 3 bases and J lost 4, with 11 bases in between. This CDR3 comprises 13 residues. CDR1 and CDR2 (germline): SQVTM, ANQGSEA. CDR3 bases: TGCAGCGTTGAGGGAAAGGGTCCAGATACGCAGTATTTT. This sequence encodes CSVEGKGPDTQYF.

J is TRBJ2-7 and V is TRBV5-1; 7 bases map to TRBD1. CDR3 size: 14 residues. Germline assignment: CDR1 SGHRS and CDR2 YFSETQ. The J segment lost 4 bases and the V segment lost 0 bases, leaving 4 bases of the junction unmatched. The CDR3 loop is CASSLEDRLYEQYF. The CDR3 coding sequence is TGCGCCAGCAGCTTGGAGGACAGGCTGTACGAGCAGTACTTC.

A few counts support this clonotype. V usage is TRBV11-2 and J usage is TRBJ2-7; D is possibly TRBD1 or TRBD2 (5 bases each). CDR3 length: 14 amino acids. V lost 5 bases, J lost 7 bases, and 18 bases lay in between. CDR1 and CDR2 from the germline V gene are SGHAT and FQNNGV. The DNA for the CDR3 is TGTGCCAGCAGCCTACCCCCGGGACCCAAGGAGCAGTACTTC. Translating gives CASSLPPGPKEQYF.

At least ten counts were recorded for this clonotype. The gene calls are TRBV5-1 and TRBJ1-1; 7 bases are shared with TRBD1. V was clipped by 4 bases and J by 5 bases; unmatched bases: 8. The CDR3 totals 14 residues. Germline V gene data show CDR1 as SGHRS and CDR2 as YFSETQ. The DNA of the CDR3 is TGCGCCAGCAGCGAGCCTTCAGGGGGTACTGAAGCTTTCTTT. This sequence encodes CASSEPSGGTEAFF.

The sample holds a few counts of this clonotype. The CDR3 bases are TGTGCCAGCAGCTTATTGAGACTAGGAATTGTAAGTCATGAGCAGTTCTTC. The encoded protein is CASSLLRLGIVSHEQFF. The J gene is TRBJ2-1, the V gene TRBV13; D may be TRBD2 (6 bases). V shed 2 bases and J shed 8 bases, with 22 bases lying between them. Germline CDR1 and CDR2: PRHDT and FYEKMQ (reference sequence). The CDR3 totals 17 residues.

V usage is TRBV6-5 and J usage is TRBJ2-3; the match to TRBD1 covers 8 bases. The V segment lost 2 bases and the J segment 4 bases; nucleotides outside the gene matches: 5. Germline CDR1 is MNHEY and CDR2 is SVGAGI. There are 15 residues in the CDR3. The CDR3 DNA is TGTGCCAGCAGTTACAACCGACAGGGGCCAGATACGCAGTATTTT. It encodes CASSYNRQGPDTQYF.

The rearrangement uses TRBV5-1 and TRBJ2-5; D gene ambiguous. Germline lookup yields CDR1 SGHRS and CDR2 YFSETQ. Trimming took 4 bases from V and 5 from J, leaving 18 bases between them. The CDR3 has 15 amino acids. CDR3 loop: CASSPSGPTGETQYF. CDR3 bases: TGCGCCAGCAGCCCTTCGGGTCCCACTGGGGAGACCCAGTACTTC. Full variable domain (missing parts from reference TRBV5-1 and TRBJ2-5): KAGVTQTPRYLIKTRGQQVTLSCSPISGHRSVSWYQQTPGQGLQFLFEYFSETQRNKGNFPGRFSGRQFSNSRSEMNVSTLELGDSALYLCASSPSGPTGETQYFGPGTRLLVL.

In its sample, this clonotype was seen a few times. The chain employs TRBV2 and TRBJ1-1; D remains ambiguous. Per germline, CDR1 SNHLY and CDR2 FYNNEI. The CDR3 runs to 15 residues. Trimming left V 3 bases short and J 6 bases short, with 17 bases between. The CDR3 DNA sequence: TGTGCCAGCAGTGACCCAGTGGCGCTGTACCCTGAAGCTTTCTTT. This codes for CASSDPVALYPEAFF.

At least ten counts were recorded for this clonotype. The chain has TRBV7-9 and TRBJ1-2, with 7 bases identical to TRBD1. The CDR3 length is 15 residues. Germline CDR1 SEHNR, CDR2 FQNEAQ (reference sequence). Trimming took 5 bases from V and 0 from J; bases not matched to a gene: 6. In DNA, the CDR3 is TGTGCCAGCAGCCCCCCGGGACAGTCTAACTATGGCTACACCTTC. This gives the protein CASSPPGQSNYGYTF. Supplemented by reference TRBV7-9 and TRBJ1-2, the full variable domain reads DTGVSQNPRHKITKRGQNVTFRCDPISEHNRLYWYRQTLGQGPEFLTYFQNEAQLEKSRLLSDRFSAERPKGSFSTLEIQRTEQGDSAMYLCASSPPGQSNYGYTFGSGTRLTVV.

The chain has TRBV5-1 and TRBJ2-1; the match to TRBD1 covers 8 bases. The V gene's germline CDR1 is SGHRS and CDR2 YFSETQ. The CDR3 consists of 20 residues. With 4 bases clipped from V and 0 bases from J, the junction kept 18 bases outside the gene matches. CDR3 DNA: TGCGCCAGCAGCCCAATACAGGGGGATAGGGGGGCAAGCTCCTACAATGAGCAGTTCTTC. It specifies CASSPIQGDRGASSYNEQFF.

This clonotype showed up just once. The gene calls are TRBV11-3 and TRBJ2-1, with D possibly matching TRBD1 (5 bases). This CDR3 has 17 residues. The V and J ends lost 2 bases and 0 bases respectively, with 14 bases between them. Germline V gives CDR1 SGHNT, CDR2 YENEEA. CDR3 residues: CASSLRGGPSSYNEQFF. CDR3 coding DNA: TGTGCCAGCAGCTTAAGGGGCGGACCGAGCTCCTACAATGAGCAGTTCTTC.

This clonotype has only a few counts. The chain has TRBV12-3 or TRBV12-4 and TRBJ2-5, with TRBD2 matching 7 bases. V dropped 1 base and J dropped 5; count of bases not matched to a gene: 16. The CDR3 spans 18 residues. The CDR3 here is CASSLVSGGGRLIETQYF. The DNA of the CDR3 is TGTGCCAGCAGTTTAGTTTCTGGCGGGGGACGCTTAATTGAGACCCAGTACTTC.

This clonotype has only a few counts. The V call is TRBV12-3 or TRBV12-4, the J call TRBJ2-2; 10 nucleotides agree with TRBD2. V shed 2 bases, J shed 6 bases, and the junction held 6 bases outside the gene matches. The CDR3 extends over 16 amino acids. The CDR3 sequence is CASSLTGTSVPGELFF. CDR3 coding DNA: TGTGCCAGCAGTTTAACAGGGACTAGCGTTCCCGGGGAGCTGTTTTTT.

The CDR3 DNA reads TGCGCCAGCACTACCTCAGCTTTCCAAGAGACCCAGTACTTC. This translates into CASTTSAFQETQYF. The J gene is TRBJ2-5, the V gene TRBV5-1; the D is unclear. This CDR3 is built from 14 residues. CDR1 SGHRS and CDR2 YFSETQ come from the germline V gene. Trimming stripped 6 bases from V and 1 base from J, with 13 bases between. Together with reference TRBV5-1 and TRBJ2-5, the CDR3 gives the full variable domain: KAGVTQTPRYLIKTRGQQVTLSCSPISGHRSVSWYQQTPGQGLQFLFEYFSETQRNKGNFPGRFSGRQFSNSRSEMNVSTLELGDSALYLCASTTSAFQETQYFGPGTRLLVL.

This clonotype has ten or more counts. The V call is TRBV12-3 or TRBV12-4, the J call TRBJ2-5; weak D call: TRBD2 (6 bases). The V end lost 8 bases, the J end lost 5 bases, and 15 bases lay between the germline ends. This CDR3 comprises 13 residues. CDR3 residues: CASSLRGKETQYF. Here the CDR3 DNA reads TGTGCCAGCTCCCTCCGGGGGAAGGAGACCCAGTACTTC.

The rearrangement links TRBV6-2 or TRBV6-3 to TRBJ2-4; D perhaps matches TRBD1 (6 bases). Trimming shortened V by 8 bases and J by 0 bases, and 20 bases separated the two germline ends. The CDR3 has 17 amino acids. Per germline, CDR1 MNHEY and CDR2 SVGEGT. The CDR3: CASGSPGTHLAKNIQYF. In nucleotides, the CDR3 is TGTGCCAGCGGTTCCCCCGGGACACACCTAGCCAAAAACATTCAGTACTTC.